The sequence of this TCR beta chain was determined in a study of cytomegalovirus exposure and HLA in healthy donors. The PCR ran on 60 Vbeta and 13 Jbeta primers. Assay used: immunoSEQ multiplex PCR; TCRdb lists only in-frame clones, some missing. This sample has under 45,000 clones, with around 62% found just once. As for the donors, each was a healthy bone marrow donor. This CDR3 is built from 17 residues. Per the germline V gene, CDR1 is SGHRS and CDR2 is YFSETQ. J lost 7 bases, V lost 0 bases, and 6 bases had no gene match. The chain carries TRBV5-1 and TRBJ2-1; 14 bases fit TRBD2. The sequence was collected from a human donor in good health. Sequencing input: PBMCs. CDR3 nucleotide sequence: TGCGCCAGCAGCTTGGGGGGGACTAGCGGGGGTGATAATGAGCAGTTCTTC. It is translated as CASSLGGTSGGDNEQFF.